This TCR beta chain was identified during a study of blood T cell repertoires in COVID-19 (dated by TCRdb to about 2020). For the wider study: The collaborator samples originated in the United States, Italy and Spain and spanned the acute and convalescent phases of COVID-19. The repertoires were made available in a free public database intended to serve as a resource for research on the immune response to SARS-CoV-2. Where HLA class I and class II types were available, the types were taken from metadata supplied by the sample provider, not from assay-based typing. Sample metadata almost always included a de-identified subject ID, COVID-19 status, age in years and sex. The samples were drawn from two sources: the first 160 participants of the ongoing ImmuneRACE study, and fewer than 1,500 subjects contributed by 6 global collaborators. The dataset comprised deeply sampled blood TCRbeta repertoires from subjects exposed to, actively infected with, or recovered from COVID-19. The material from the prospective study consisted of cDNA or gDNA derived from T cells, B-cell-depleted T cells, or PBMCs. Overall results and qualifications from the work: The quantity of clinical and demographic metadata differed by source and by participant and was supplied without curation.

Participants in the prospective study were aged 18 to 89 years, lived in 20 to 30 United States geographic areas, and enrolled through a virtual design. To assign participants to cohorts, the prospective study relied on clinical history that participants themselves reported in a screening survey and a study questionnaire. Mobile phlebotomists in the prospective study collected whole blood, serum and a nasopharyngeal or oropharyngeal swab from every participant. Participants in the prospective study had the option to provide additional blood draws and questionnaires over a 2-month period. Blood samples from the prospective study were shipped frozen or at room temperature prior to DNA extraction. With respect to this clone: Its antigen is unknown. No much larger clone is present one base from it, and per-base qualities are unavailable.

TCRbeta CDR3 regions were amplified from genomic DNA by means of the immunoSEQ Assay, a bias-controlled multiplex PCR. The published analysis was carried out like this. Nucleated cell counts per sample were estimated from amplification of reference gene primers within the assay. Sequence reads were collapsed and filtered to measure the absolute abundance of every unique TCRbeta CDR3 rearrangement. For each sample, productive Simpson clonality was calculated by taking the square root of Simpson's diversity index across productive rearrangements. Imported from immuneACCESS, the table was reduced by TCRdb to in-frame sequences with V and J called. These copies leave out some clones; in studies compared against another copy, an unresolved V gene accounts for under half, and the cause of the remainder is not known. The V and J calls and clone size come from that table; D and trimming were worked out from the DNA. This sample has approximately 250,000 clones in its table, and 88% of those were observed once. The ten largest clones add up to approximately 2.3% of the sample.

The sequenced sample consisted of PBMCs or T cells enriched from blood (not recorded which). This TCR came from a woman in her thirties or forties with acute COVID-19.

The DNA reads as follows: TGCGCCAGCAGGGAACAGGGTTTCAACACCGGGGAGCTGTTTTTT. Its protein reads: CASREQGFNTGELFF. The chain employs TRBV5-1 and TRBJ2-2; D gene: possibly TRBD1, on 6 matching bases. The CDR3 runs 15 residues from the cysteine to the phenylalanine. Only the CDR3 region is kept as DNA, spanning 45 bases read in frame from base 1. Trimming removed 5 bases from V and 2 bases from J, leaving 13 bases between the germline ends. CDR1 and CDR2 are drawn from the germline V gene: SGHRS, YFSETQ. Joined to the reference TRBV5-1 and TRBJ2-2 proteins, this CDR3 gives the full variable domain: KAGVTQTPRYLIKTRGQQVTLSCSPISGHRSVSWYQQTPGQGLQFLFEYFSETQRNKGNFPGRFSGRQFSNSRSEMNVSTLELGDSALYLCASREQGFNTGELFFGEGSRLTVL.